Reported below is one T cell receptor beta chain. Its antigen is unidentified. As originally analysed: A distant-metastasis classifier for papillary thyroid cancer was built using CDR3 differences across clinicopathological groups. Using MiXCR, TCRdb re-called clones from the PCR reads. The V and J calls, along with clone size, are taken from TCRdb and not from the paper's own processing. Here the sample spans roughly 40,000 clones, about 16% being singletons. The data belong to a study of metastatic and nonmetastatic thyroid tumors. Overall study: Thyroid patients, malignant and benign, had repertoires compared across blood and tumor or nodule tissue.

CDR1 and CDR2 (germline): MNHEY, SVGAGI. The CDR3 spans 14 residues. V lost 5 bases to trimming and J lost 4 bases, with 12 bases between them. Overall study results and limits: As reported, TCR beta diversity in blood and tumor was significantly higher in malignant thyroid tumors than in benign nodules.

Thyroid surgery was performed in patients who had received no treatment beforehand. The TCR was taken from a female donor with papillary thyroid cancer or a benign thyroid nodule (not recorded which). Some clones in this sample may be carry-over from other donors' samples. The chain combines TRBV6-5 with TRBJ2-1; maybe TRBD1 (5 bases). What was sequenced was blood. The CDR3 spells CASSVSTAYNEQFF. CDR3 nucleotide sequence: TGTGCCAGCAGTGTCTCGACAGCGTACAATGAGCAGTTCTTC.